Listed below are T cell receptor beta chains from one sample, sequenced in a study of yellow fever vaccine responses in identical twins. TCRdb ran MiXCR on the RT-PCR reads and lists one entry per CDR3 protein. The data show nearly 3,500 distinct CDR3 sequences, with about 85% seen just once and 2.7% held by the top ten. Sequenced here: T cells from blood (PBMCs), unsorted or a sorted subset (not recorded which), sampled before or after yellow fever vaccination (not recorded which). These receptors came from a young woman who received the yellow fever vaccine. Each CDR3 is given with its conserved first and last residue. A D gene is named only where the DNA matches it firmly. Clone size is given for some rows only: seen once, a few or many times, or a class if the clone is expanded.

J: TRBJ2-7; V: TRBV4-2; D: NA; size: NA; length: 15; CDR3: CASSQEVGVLRGQYF; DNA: TGTGCCAGCAGCCAAGAAGTAGGAGTCCTACGAGGGCAGTACTTC
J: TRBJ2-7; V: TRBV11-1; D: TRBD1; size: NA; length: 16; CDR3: CASSYPGTGDGYEQYF; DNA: TGTGCCAGCAGCTACCCCGGGACAGGGGATGGCTACGAGCAGTACTTC
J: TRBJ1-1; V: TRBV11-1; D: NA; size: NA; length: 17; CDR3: CASSSKGGREMNTEAFF; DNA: TGTGCCAGCAGCTCCAAGGGGGGTAGAGAGATGAACACTGAAGCTTTCTTT
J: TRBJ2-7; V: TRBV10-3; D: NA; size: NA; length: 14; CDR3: CAISESATSYEQYF; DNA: TGTGCCATCAGTGAGTCGGCGACTAGCTACGAGCAGTACTTC
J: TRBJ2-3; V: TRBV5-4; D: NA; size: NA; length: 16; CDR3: CASSLAQLGNTDTQYF; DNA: TGTGCCAGCAGCTTGGCCCAACTGGGAAACACAGATACGCAGTATTTT
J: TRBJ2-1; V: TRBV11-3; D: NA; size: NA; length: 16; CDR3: CASKLGTGSIYNEQFF; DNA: TGTGCCAGCAAGCTGGGCACAGGGTCGATCTACAATGAGCAGTTCTTC
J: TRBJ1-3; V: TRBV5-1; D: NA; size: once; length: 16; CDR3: CASSLGGPGLGNTIYF; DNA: TGCGCCAGCAGCTTGGGCGGACCGGGATTGGGAAACACCATATATTTT
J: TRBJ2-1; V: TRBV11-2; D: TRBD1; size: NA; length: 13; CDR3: CASSPDRGNEQFF; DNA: TGTGCCAGCAGCCCGGACAGGGGAAATGAGCAGTTCTTC
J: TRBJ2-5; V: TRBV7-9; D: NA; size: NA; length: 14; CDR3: CASSKLGRQETQYF; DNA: TGTGCCAGCAGCAAATTGGGGAGACAAGAGACCCAGTACTTC
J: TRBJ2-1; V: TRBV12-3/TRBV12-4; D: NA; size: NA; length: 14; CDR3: CASSLGGLYNEQFF; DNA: TGTGCCAGCAGTTTGGGGGGACTCTACAATGAGCAGTTCTTC
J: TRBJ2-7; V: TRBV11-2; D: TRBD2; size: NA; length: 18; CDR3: CASSTGRVLAGADPEQYF; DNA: TGTGCCAGCAGCACAGGCCGAGTACTAGCGGGAGCAGATCCCGAGCAGTACTTC
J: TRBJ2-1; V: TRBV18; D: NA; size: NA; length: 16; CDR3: CASSPSIRRERGEQFF; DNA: TGTGCCAGCTCACCAAGCATTAGGCGGGAAAGGGGTGAGCAGTTCTTC
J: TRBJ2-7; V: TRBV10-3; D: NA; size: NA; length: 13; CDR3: CAISEAARDEQYF; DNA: TGTGCCATCAGTGAGGCAGCACGGGACGAGCAGTACTTC
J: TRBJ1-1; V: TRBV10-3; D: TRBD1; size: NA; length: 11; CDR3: CAISTGDQAFF; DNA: TGTGCCATCAGTACAGGGGATCAAGCTTTCTTT
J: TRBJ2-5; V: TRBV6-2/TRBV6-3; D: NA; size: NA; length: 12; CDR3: CASSYTRETQYF; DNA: TGTGCCAGCAGTTACACCCGAGAGACCCAGTACTTC
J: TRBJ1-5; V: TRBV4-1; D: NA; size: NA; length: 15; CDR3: CASSQSLGRSQPQHF; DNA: TGCGCCAGCAGCCAATCTTTAGGGCGCAGTCAGCCCCAGCATTTT
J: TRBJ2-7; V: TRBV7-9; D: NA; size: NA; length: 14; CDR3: CASSFGDSWYEQYF; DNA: TGTGCCAGCAGCTTTGGTGACTCGTGGTACGAGCAGTACTTC
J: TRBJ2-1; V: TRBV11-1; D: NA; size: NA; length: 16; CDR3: CASSIEAGSPFRGQFF; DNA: TGTGCCAGCAGCATAGAGGCGGGGTCCCCCTTTCGTGGGCAGTTCTTC
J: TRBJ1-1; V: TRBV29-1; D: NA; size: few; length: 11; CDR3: CSVDIAGEAFF; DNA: TGCAGCGTTGATATCGCAGGTGAAGCTTTCTTT
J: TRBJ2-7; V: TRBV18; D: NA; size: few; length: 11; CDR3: CASSPGFEQYF; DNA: TGTGCCAGCTCACCTGGGTTCGAGCAGTACTTC
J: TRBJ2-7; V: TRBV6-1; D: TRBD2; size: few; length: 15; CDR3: CASSKYSGRAYEQYF; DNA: TGTGCCAGCAGTAAATATAGCGGGAGGGCTTACGAGCAGTACTTC
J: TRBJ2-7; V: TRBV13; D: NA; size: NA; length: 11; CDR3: CASSLAGEQYF; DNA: TGTGCCAGCAGCTTGGCGGGCGAGCAGTACTTC
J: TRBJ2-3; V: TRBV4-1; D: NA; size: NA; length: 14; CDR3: CASSQYVGGDTQYF; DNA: TGCGCCAGCAGCCAATATGTGGGGGGAGATACGCAGTATTTT
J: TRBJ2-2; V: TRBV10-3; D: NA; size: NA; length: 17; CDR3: CAISNSQVTQNTGELFF; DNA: TGTGCCATCAGTAACTCACAGGTTACCCAGAACACCGGGGAGCTGTTTTTT
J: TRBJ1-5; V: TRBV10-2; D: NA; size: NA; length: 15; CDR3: CASSYSWQNNQPQHF; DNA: TGTGCCAGCAGTTACTCGTGGCAGAACAATCAGCCCCAGCATTTT
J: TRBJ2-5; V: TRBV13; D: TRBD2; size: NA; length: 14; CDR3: CASKRERIQETQYF; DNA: TGTGCCAGCAAGCGGGAGCGGATACAAGAGACCCAGTACTTC
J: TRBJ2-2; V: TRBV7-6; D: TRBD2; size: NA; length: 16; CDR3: CASSLEGLAASGELFF; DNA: TGTGCCAGCAGCTTAGAAGGACTAGCAGCATCAGGGGAGCTGTTTTTT
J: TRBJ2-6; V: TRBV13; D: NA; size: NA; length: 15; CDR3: CASSLVRGGANVLTF; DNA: TGTGCCAGCAGCTTAGTCCGGGGAGGGGCCAACGTCCTGACTTTC
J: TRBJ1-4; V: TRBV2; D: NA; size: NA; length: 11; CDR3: CASSESGELFF; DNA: TGTGCCAGCAGTGAGTCTGGGGAACTGTTTTTT